This TCR beta chain was identified during a study of blood T cell repertoires in COVID-19. Study-wide context: In each case, the material was cDNA or gDNA derived from T cells, B-cell-depleted T cells, or PBMCs.

Clones were sequenced by immunoSEQ multiplex PCR, and TCRdb holds only the in-frame ones, with some missing. The table has about 69,000 clones, approximately 79% seen once. This CDR3 is built from 15 residues. Germline loops: CDR1 SGHNT, CDR2 YENEEA. The V end lost 1 base, the J end lost 3 bases, and 13 bases lay between the germline ends. The sequencing sample was made of peripheral blood. The chain employs TRBV11-3 and TRBJ2-7, with a weak D call TRBD2 (5 bases). This TCR derives from a human donor in a cohort sampled during active COVID-19. In DNA, the CDR3 is TGTGCCAGCAGCTTAGGGGCGGAGGTGAGCTACGAGCAGTACTTC. The encoded protein is CASSLGAEVSYEQYF. Looking up the rest from reference TRBV11-3 and TRBJ2-7 gives the full variable domain: EAGVVQSPRYKIIEKKQPVAFWCNPISGHNTLYWYLQNLGQGPELLIRYENEEAVDDSQLPKDRFSAERLKGVDSTLKIQPAELGDSAVYLCASSLGAEVSYEQYFGPGTRLTVT.